Included here is one T cell receptor beta chain sequence, with context. This clonotype was seen only a few times. This receptor's antigen is unknown. No much larger clone is present one base from it, and per-base qualities are unavailable. Based on the germline V gene, the CDR1 and CDR2 sequences are SGHDN and FVKESK. There are 15 amino acids in the CDR3, from cysteine to phenylalanine inclusive. Only the CDR3 region is kept as DNA, spanning 45 bases read in frame from base 1. At the junction V is shortened by 1 base and J by 2 bases, with 12 bases in between. This sample is drawn from a study of blood T cells in healthy people across ages (dated by TCRdb to about 2015). Turning to the overall study: Template switching captured roughly one uniquely barcoded TCR beta cDNA molecule per two T cells in model experiments. Using deep sequencing normalized with unique cDNA molecular identifiers, the study measured how TCR beta repertoire diversity changes with age. Four age groups were formed from the donors: young (average roughly 16 years), middle-aged (around 41), aged (approximately 60) and long-lived (around 82). Donors of different ages were randomly distributed across sequencing lanes to avoid experimental bias. For two donors (one aged 18 to 30 and one aged 80 or older), the study analyzed two additional independent replicas of 1 million unique cDNA reads from the same blood draw. The paper's findings and limits, for the study overall: Compared with the aged group, the long-lived group had more naive CD4+ T cells, fewer expanded clones and increased TCR diversity, a pattern suggesting age selection. A strong correlation was found between observed TCR beta diversity and the percentage of naive T cells measured by flow cytometry. As age increased, observed TCR beta diversity per million T cells dropped in a roughly linear way, and a significant reduction was already evident by age 40. The CMV infection status of donors was not known, potentially confounding age-related changes in expanded clonotypes. Conclusive comparison of naive and antigen-experienced compartments was prevented by the profiling of bulk unsorted PBMCs. Estimates of total diversity based on one million sequenced T cells were regarded as lower bounds and as underestimates.

Library preparation used 5' RACE. Sequencing used an Illumina HiSeq 2500. A second PCR of roughly 6 to 11 cycles was run with a J-beta primer mix and a sample-barcoded 5' primer. A unique molecular identifier was introduced onto each TCR beta cDNA molecule by a template-switch 5' adaptor carrying 12 random nucleotides. Each sample yielded at least 2.5 million CDR3-containing paired-end reads. All of the RNA was converted into first-strand cDNA using the Mint cDNA synthesis kit, with a TRBC-specific oligonucleotide serving as the primer. Following uracil-DNA glycosylase treatment, all cDNA underwent a first 18-cycle PCR with the universal primers M1SS and BC2_uni_R. Per the source publication's procedure: Normalization of each sample was performed by random selection of 1 million high-quality reads, each carrying a distinct molecular identifier. Reads sharing molecular identifiers were discarded rather than binned into consensus sequences. CDR3 identification, clonotype clustering and error correction used MiTCR with a Q25 quality threshold and the strictest error-elimination algorithm. A nonparametric unseen species model using Euler transformation provided a lower-bound estimate of total TCR beta diversity. TCRdb reworked the public reads: Q25 trimming with fastp, MiXCR clone assembly, productive beta chains retained. Rows with one shared CDR3 protein collapse into an entry with the most common genes and DNA. None of the V and J calls come from the authors' own analysis; TCRdb made them. A total of around 690,000 distinct CDR3 sequences appear in this sample, about 53% of them only once. The ten most abundant clones make up around 37% of the sample.

The approximately 39 donors, aged roughly 6 to 95 years, were systemically healthy Caucasian individuals from Russia. Each donor gave around 9.8 milliliters of peripheral blood, collected into EDTA-treated Vacutainer tubes. Ficoll-Paque density-gradient centrifugation was used to isolate PBMCs, with at least 6 million obtained per sample. Trizol reagent was used to extract total RNA from PBMCs, with at least 5.5 micrograms per sample. The percentages of naive CD45RAhigh/CD27high T cells were determined by flow cytometry on a PBMC aliquot from every donor. This clonotype was sampled from a man in his sixties in good health. Sequencing used blood. The sequence joins TRBV14 to TRBJ2-7; TRBD1 is possibly the D segment (5 matching bases). The CDR3 corresponds to CASSQGTIPPYEQYF. DNA sequence: TGTGCCAGCAGCCAAGGGACAATTCCCCCCTACGAGCAGTACTTC.